Sequencing of this TCR beta chain was carried out in a study of glioma-infiltrating T cells after dendritic cell vaccination. Study-wide results and caveats: Survival was not directly related to TCR clonality in these patients.

Deletions cut 4 bases from V and 0 bases from J, with 11 bases between. This CDR3 contains 15 residues. CDR1 and CDR2 from the germline V gene are MNHEY and SMNVEV (reference sequence). TCRB CDR3 was amplified from 2 ug genomic DNA or less. The PCR used 60 V beta and 13 J beta primers. Sequencing was performed with immunoSEQ multiplex PCR; in TCRdb, only in-frame clones are kept and a portion is missing. The sample includes approximately 90,000 clones, over 65% seen only once; the top ten take around 3.2%. As to this clone: The target antigen is unknown.

The input for sequencing was blood, taken before dendritic cell vaccination. The V call is TRBV27, the J call TRBJ2-3; unclear D gene. The TCR was taken from a human donor with glioblastoma. The CDR3 DNA sequence: TGTGCCAGCAGTTCCGCACTAACTAGCACAGATACGCAGTATTTT. Residues: CASSSALTSTDTQYF.